The clone carrying this TCR beta chain was seen at least ten times. Antigen: not known. This record comes from a study of early T cells in non-severe SARS-CoV-2 infection. Across the study: Sequencing used unsorted whole-blood bulk RNA, so chains lack pairing. Findings and limits, study-wide: Sequences matched to VDJdb favored anti-spike CD8 responses, while private and CD4 specificities were missed.

Individual cDNA molecules received unique molecular identifiers. One entry per CDR3 protein results from TCRdb running MiXCR on the 5' RACE reads. The data show more than 90,000 distinct CDR3 sequences, roughly 11% seen once. Trimming pared 4 bases from V and 1 base from J, leaving 11 bases between. The germline V gene has CDR1 MNHNS and CDR2 SASEGT. The CDR3 contains 15 residues. The rearrangement uses TRBV6-1 and TRBJ1-5; a possible D gene is TRBD1 (5 bases). Source material: whole blood. This TCR derives from an adult who was a healthcare worker with PCR-confirmed SARS-CoV-2 infection or an uninfected control (not recorded which). The CDR3 spells CASSGQGLSNQPQHF. CDR3 DNA: TGTGCCAGCAGTGGGCAGGGCCTGAGCAATCAGCCCCAGCATTTT.